Below, 15 T cell receptor beta chains from the same sample are listed, as sequenced in a study of cytomegalovirus exposure and HLA in healthy donors. Amplification used 60 Vbeta primers and 13 Jbeta primers. Profiling relied on immunoSEQ multiplex PCR, and the TCRdb table lists in-frame clones only, not all of them. The sample includes 150,000 to 200,000 clones, approximately 72% of them seen just once. Sequencing was done on a sample of PBMCs. The receptors here all came from a man aged 50 or older in good health and CMV-seronegative.

The chain carries TRBV28 and TRBJ2-7; TRBD1 matches at 7 bases. The germline V gene encodes CDR1 MDHEN and CDR2 SYDVKM. This CDR3 has 14 amino acids. With V trimmed by 7 bases and J by 0 bases, 6 bases remained unmatched. The DNA for the CDR3 is TGTGCCAGCAAGGGGGCCGCCCACTCCTACGAGCAGTACTTC. Translating gives CASKGAAHSYEQYF.

This clone was seen only a few times. V is TRBV6-1 and J is TRBJ2-1, with a weak D call TRBD1 (6 bases). Trimming removed 1 base at V and 4 bases at J, with 14 bases between. Germline V gives CDR1 MNHNS, CDR2 SASEGT. The CDR3 is 16 residues long. CDR3 DNA: TGTGCCAGCAGTGAAGGAGCAGGGGCAGTTTACAATGAGCAGTTCTTC. Protein sequence: CASSEGAGAVYNEQFF.

This chain links TRBV5-1 with TRBJ2-7; possibly TRBD2 for D (6 bases). CDR1 and CDR2 from the germline V gene are SGHRS and YFSETQ. The CDR3 runs to 13 residues. Deletions cut 5 bases from V and 2 bases from J, with 11 bases between. CDR3 loop: CASRPAGTYEQYF. The CDR3 DNA sequence: TGCGCCAGCAGACCAGCGGGTACCTACGAGCAGTACTTC.

V usage is TRBV29-1 and J usage is TRBJ2-7; TRBD2 matches 7 bases. This CDR3 region has 15 residues. V gave up 0 bases and J gave up 3 bases; unmatched junction bases: 8. The germline gives CDR1 SQVTM, CDR2 ANQGSEA. CDR3 region: CSVEDREGLLYEQYF. In DNA, the CDR3 is TGCAGCGTTGAAGATAGGGAGGGGCTCCTCTACGAGCAGTACTTC.

This chain uses TRBV2 with TRBJ2-1; D is perhaps TRBD1 (7 bases). Trimming shortened V by 7 bases and J by 8 bases, and 24 bases separated the two germline ends. The germline gives CDR1 SNHLY, CDR2 FYNNEI. The CDR3 sequence is 16 residues long. The DNA of the CDR3 is TGTGCCAGCACCGGGCGGGACAGAAGCCCGAGGGATGAGCAGTTCTTC. Protein product: CASTGRDRSPRDEQFF.

The chain carries TRBV28 and TRBJ2-2; 8 bases line up with TRBD1. J was trimmed by 5 bases and V by 5 bases; bases with no gene match: 7. Germline V gene lookup returns CDR1 MDHEN and CDR2 SYDVKM. The CDR3 is made up of 15 amino acids. The CDR3 loop reads CASSPTGEATGELFF. The CDR3 coding sequence is TGTGCCAGCAGTCCGACAGGGGAGGCTACCGGGGAGCTGTTTTTT.

The chain carries TRBV28 and TRBJ2-7; no reliable D call. Germline CDR1 is MDHEN and CDR2 is SYDVKM. The CDR3 covers 14 residues. The V end lost 6 bases, the J end lost 3 bases, and 15 bases lay between the germline ends. The CDR3 DNA follows: TGTGCCAGCAGCCCACTGGCGGAGAACTACGAGCAGTACTTC. Translating it yields CASSPLAENYEQYF.

For this clone: Different DNA sequences within this sample yield the same CDR3. This chain joins TRBV9 and TRBJ2-2; TRBD2 is a possible D gene (6 bases). Germline lookup yields CDR1 SGDLS and CDR2 YYNGEE. This CDR3 has 15 amino acids. Trimming removed 0 bases from V and 1 base from J, with 7 bases in between. The CDR3 loop reads CASSVAGGNTGELFF. In DNA form, the CDR3 reads TGTGCCAGCAGCGTAGCCGGGGGGAACACCGGGGAGCTGTTTTTT.

This clone was detected only once. This rearrangement joins TRBV5-6 to TRBJ1-2; 8 nucleotides align to TRBD1. This CDR3 comprises 13 residues. Trimming took 0 bases from V and 8 from J; bases not matched to a gene: 3. CDR1 is SGHDT and CDR2 is YYEEEE in the germline V gene. CDR3 sequence (DNA): TGTGCCAGCAGCTTGGCAGGGGGCCGGGGCTACACCTTC. It encodes CASSLAGGRGYTF.

The chain joins TRBV7-9 to TRBJ2-1; 11 bases agree with TRBD1. With V trimmed by 4 bases and J by 3 bases, 8 bases remained unmatched. The CDR3 extends over 17 amino acids. The germline V gene encodes CDR1 SEHNR and CDR2 FQNEAQ (reference sequence). CDR3 DNA sequence: TGTGCCAGCAGCTCACAGGCGGGACAGGGGGTCTACAATGAGCAGTTCTTC. Its translation is CASSSQAGQGVYNEQFF.

The V gene is TRBV6-5, the J gene TRBJ2-3; 13 positions agree with TRBD2. Trimming cost V 5 bases and J 2 bases; bases outside gene matches: 1. Germline lookup yields CDR1 MNHEY and CDR2 SVGAGI. The CDR3 covers 15 residues. In nucleotides, the CDR3 is TGTGCCAGCAGTACTAGCGGGGGGGACACAGATACGCAGTATTTT. Residues: CASSTSGGDTDTQYF.

The chain is built from TRBV6-4 and TRBJ1-1; TRBD1 matches at 9 bases. The CDR3 spans 15 residues. V dropped 4 bases and J dropped 2; count of bases not matched to a gene: 5. CDR1 MRHNA and CDR2 SNTAGT come from the germline V gene. The CDR3 is CASSAGTGSNTEAFF. The CDR3 DNA reads TGTGCCAGCAGTGCGGGGACAGGGAGCAACACTGAAGCTTTCTTT.

V and J are TRBV12-5 and TRBJ1-1; 7 nucleotides align to TRBD1. The J segment lost 7 bases and the V segment lost 6 bases, leaving 8 bases of the junction unmatched. The V gene's germline CDR1 is LGHNT and CDR2 FRNRAP. This CDR3 is built from 13 residues. This CDR3 reads CASGTGQIYEAFF. The DNA of the CDR3 is TGTGCTAGTGGGACGGGACAGATTTATGAAGCTTTCTTT.

The rearrangement uses TRBV6-1 and TRBJ1-1; possible D gene TRBD1, 5 bases. Germline CDR1 MNHNS, CDR2 SASEGT. The ends were cut back, 8 bases at V and 1 base at J, with 11 bases in the middle. CDR3 length equals 13 residues. CDR3 sequence (DNA): TGTGCCAGCCAAAAGACAGAGAACACTGAAGCTTTCTTT. Its translation: CASQKTENTEAFF.

The V and J genes are TRBV5-6 and TRBJ1-5; D unclear. V was clipped by 1 base and J by 0 bases, with 8 bases between them. This CDR3 has 15 residues. CDR1 and CDR2 from the germline V gene are SGHDT and YYEEEE. The CDR3 nucleotides read TGTGCCAGCAGCTTGCGGAGGTATAGCAATCAGCCCCAGCATTTT. Translated, it gives CASSLRRYSNQPQHF.